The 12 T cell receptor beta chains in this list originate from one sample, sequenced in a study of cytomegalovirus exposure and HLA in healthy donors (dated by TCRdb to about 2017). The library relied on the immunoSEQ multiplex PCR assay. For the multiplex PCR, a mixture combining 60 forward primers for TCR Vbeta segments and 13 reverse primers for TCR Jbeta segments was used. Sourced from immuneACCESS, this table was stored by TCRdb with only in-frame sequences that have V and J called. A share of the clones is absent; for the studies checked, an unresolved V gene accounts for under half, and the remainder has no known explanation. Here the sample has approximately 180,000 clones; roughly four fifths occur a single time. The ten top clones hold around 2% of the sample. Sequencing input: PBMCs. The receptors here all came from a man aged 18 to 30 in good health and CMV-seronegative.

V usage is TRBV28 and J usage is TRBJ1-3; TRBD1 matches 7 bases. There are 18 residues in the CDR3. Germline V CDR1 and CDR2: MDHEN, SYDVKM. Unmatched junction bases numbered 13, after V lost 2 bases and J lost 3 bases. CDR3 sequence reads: CASSLDGQENEFGNTIYF. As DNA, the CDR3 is TGTGCCAGCAGTTTAGATGGACAGGAAAACGAGTTTGGAAACACCATATATTTT.

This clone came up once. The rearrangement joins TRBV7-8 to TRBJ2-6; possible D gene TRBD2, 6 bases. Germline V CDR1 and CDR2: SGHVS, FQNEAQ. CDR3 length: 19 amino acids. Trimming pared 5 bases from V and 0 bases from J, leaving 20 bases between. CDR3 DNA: TGTGCCAGCAGCCCCCGCGGGCGGCGGGAAATCTCTGGGGCCAACGTCCTGACTTTC. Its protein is CASSPRGRREISGANVLTF.

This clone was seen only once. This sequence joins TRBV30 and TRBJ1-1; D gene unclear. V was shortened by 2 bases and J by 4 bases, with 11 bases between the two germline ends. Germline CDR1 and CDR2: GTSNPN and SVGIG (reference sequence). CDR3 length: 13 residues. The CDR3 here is CAWSRGLSTEAFF. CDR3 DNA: TGTGCCTGGAGTCGAGGTCTTTCCACTGAAGCTTTCTTT.

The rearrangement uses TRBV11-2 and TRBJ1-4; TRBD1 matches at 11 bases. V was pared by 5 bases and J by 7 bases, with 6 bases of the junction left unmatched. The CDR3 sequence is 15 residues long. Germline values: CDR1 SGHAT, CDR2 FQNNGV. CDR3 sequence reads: CASSRTGGGGEKLFF. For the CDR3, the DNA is TGTGCCAGCAGCAGGACAGGGGGCGGGGGTGAAAAACTGTTTTTT.

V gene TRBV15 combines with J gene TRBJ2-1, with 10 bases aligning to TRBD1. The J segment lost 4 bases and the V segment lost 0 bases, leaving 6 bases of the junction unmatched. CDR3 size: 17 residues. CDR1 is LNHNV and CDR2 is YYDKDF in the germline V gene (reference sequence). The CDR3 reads CATSREITGQGYNEQFF. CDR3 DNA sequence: TGTGCCACCAGCAGAGAAATAACGGGACAGGGGTACAATGAGCAGTTCTTC.

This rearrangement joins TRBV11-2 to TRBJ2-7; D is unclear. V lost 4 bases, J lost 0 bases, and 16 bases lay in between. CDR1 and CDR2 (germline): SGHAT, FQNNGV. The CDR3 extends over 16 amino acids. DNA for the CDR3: TGTGCCAGCAGCTCCCTCCGAGGCGGAGTCTCCTACGAGCAGTACTTC. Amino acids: CASSSLRGGVSYEQYF.

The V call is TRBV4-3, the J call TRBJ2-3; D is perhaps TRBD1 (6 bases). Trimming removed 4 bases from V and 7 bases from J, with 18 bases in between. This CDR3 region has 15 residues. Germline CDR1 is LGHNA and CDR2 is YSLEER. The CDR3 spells CASSLGGDSGNTQYF. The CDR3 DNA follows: TGCGCCAGCAGCCTAGGGGGTGACTCGGGGAATACGCAGTATTTT.

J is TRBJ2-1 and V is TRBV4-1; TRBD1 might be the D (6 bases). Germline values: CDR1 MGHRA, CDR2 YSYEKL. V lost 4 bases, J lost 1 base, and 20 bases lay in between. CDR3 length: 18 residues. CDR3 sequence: CASSLRSWFRGSYNEQFF. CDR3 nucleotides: TGCGCCAGCAGCCTAAGATCTTGGTTCAGGGGTTCCTACAATGAGCAGTTCTTC.

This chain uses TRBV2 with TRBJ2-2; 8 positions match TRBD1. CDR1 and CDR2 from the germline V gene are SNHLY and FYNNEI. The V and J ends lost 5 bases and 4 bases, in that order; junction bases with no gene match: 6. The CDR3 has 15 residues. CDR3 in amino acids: CASSWDRTSTGELFF. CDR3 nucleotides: TGTGCCAGCAGTTGGGACAGGACGAGCACCGGGGAGCTGTTTTTT. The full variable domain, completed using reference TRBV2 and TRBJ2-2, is EPEVTQTPSHQVTQMGQEVILRCVPISNHLYFYWYRQILGQKVEFLVSFYNNEISEKSEIFDDQFSVERPDGSNFTLKIRSTKLEDSAMYFCASSWDRTSTGELFFGEGSRLTVL.

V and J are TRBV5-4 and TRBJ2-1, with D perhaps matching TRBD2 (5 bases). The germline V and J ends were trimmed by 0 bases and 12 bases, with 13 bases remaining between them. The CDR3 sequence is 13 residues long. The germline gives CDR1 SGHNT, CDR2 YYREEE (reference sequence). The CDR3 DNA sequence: TGTGCCAGCAGCTTGGGACTACCGGACGGGCAGTTCTTC. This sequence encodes CASSLGLPDGQFF.

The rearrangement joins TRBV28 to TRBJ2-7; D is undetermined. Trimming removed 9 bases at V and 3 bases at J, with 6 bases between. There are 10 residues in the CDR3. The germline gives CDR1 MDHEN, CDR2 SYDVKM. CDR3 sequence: CASSLYEQYF. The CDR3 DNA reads TGTGCCAGTTCCCTCTACGAGCAGTACTTC.

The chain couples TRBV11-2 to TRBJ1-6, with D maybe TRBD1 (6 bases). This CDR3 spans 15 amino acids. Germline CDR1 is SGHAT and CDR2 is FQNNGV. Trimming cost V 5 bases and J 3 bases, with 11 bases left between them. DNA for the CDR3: TGTGCCAGCAGCCGTGGACAGCGCTATAATTCACCCCTCCACTTT. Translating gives CASSRGQRYNSPLHF.